Listed here are 9 T cell receptor beta chains from one sample, sequenced in a study of primary melanoma T cells and metastatic recurrence. The data were produced by immunoSEQ multiplex PCR, yet TCRdb's version contains in-frame clones alone and is incomplete. Altogether over 400 clones are present, over 75% being singletons, with the ten largest covering roughly a sixth. The sample taken for sequencing was melanoma tumor tissue. Receptors were obtained from a human donor with melanoma.

This chain uses TRBV11-3 with TRBJ1-1; D unresolved. The germline CDR1 and CDR2 sequences are SGHNT and YENEEA. V lost 1 base and J lost 1, with 7 bases in between. This CDR3 has 14 amino acids. Here the CDR3 DNA reads TGTGCCAGCAGCTTAGGTCCTTCGAACACTGAAGCTTTCTTT. Residues: CASSLGPSNTEAFF.

This clone was seen only a few times. The CDR3 DNA reads as TGTGCCAGCAGCTTAGATGCCGCCGATAGGGCAGCACCCCTCCACTTT. This encodes CASSLDAADRAAPLHF. The chain has TRBV11-3 and TRBJ1-6; D is unresolved. The CDR3 has 16 amino acids. V was cut by 0 bases and J by 11 bases, with 17 bases left in between. Looked up from germline, CDR1 is SGHNT and CDR2 is YENEEA.

The chain links TRBV30 to TRBJ1-2; no clear D. Germline V gene data show CDR1 as GTSNPN and CDR2 as SVGIG (reference sequence). This CDR3 has 12 amino acids. V was pared by 1 base and J by 7 bases, with 10 bases between. CDR3 protein: CAWSAQSGGYTF. The CDR3 coding sequence is TGTGCCTGGAGTGCCCAGTCGGGTGGCTACACCTTC. The whole variable domain, filled in from reference TRBV30 and TRBJ1-2, reads SQTIHQWPATLVQPVGSPLSLECTVEGTSNPNLYWYRQAAGRGLQLLFYSVGIGQISSEVPQNLSASRPQDRQFILSSKKLLLSDSGFYLCAWSAQSGGYTFGSGTRLTVV.

In nucleotides, the CDR3 is TGCGCCAGCAGCCAAGAACCCGTTGCTGCAACTAATGAAAAACTGTTTTTT. Translation: CASSQEPVAATNEKLFF. The J gene is TRBJ1-4, the V gene TRBV23-1; no definite D call. TRBV23-1 is treated as an ORF (open reading frame) with a function not yet certain. V lost 6 bases and J lost 0, with 17 bases in between. This CDR3 is built from 17 residues.

This chain links TRBV11-3 with TRBJ2-3; 14 nucleotides line up with TRBD2. The junction had 5 bases not matched to a gene; V was cut back by 5 bases and J by 7 bases. This CDR3 spans 15 amino acids. Germline CDR1 reads SGHNT; CDR2 reads YENEEA. The CDR3 sequence: CASSQTSGGGNTQYF. CDR3 in DNA: TGTGCCAGCAGCCAGACTAGCGGGGGGGGAAATACGCAGTATTTT. The full variable domain, with the rest looked up from reference TRBV11-3 and TRBJ2-3, is EAGVVQSPRYKIIEKKQPVAFWCNPISGHNTLYWYLQNLGQGPELLIRYENEEAVDDSQLPKDRFSAERLKGVDSTLKIQPAELGDSAVYLCASSQTSGGGNTQYFGPGTRLTVL.

The chain's CDR3 is CASSPRQGRETQYF. DNA for the CDR3: TGTGCCAGCAGCCCTCGACAGGGGAGGGAGACCCAGTACTTC. J is TRBJ2-5 and V is TRBV11-3; 8 bases map to TRBD1. The germline V gene has CDR1 SGHNT and CDR2 YENEEA. V trimming: 5 bases; J trimming: 5 bases; junction bases outside the gene matches: 7. The CDR3 runs to 14 residues.

The sequenced part of the CDR3 DNA is TGTGCAAGTCGCTTAGGTGCAAGAGATTCAACTAATGAAAAACTGTTT. The encoded protein is CASRLGARDSTNEKLF. The full CDR3 reads CASRLGARDSTNEKLFF. The V call is TRBV12-2, the J call TRBJ1-4. Sequencing ends 1 residue short of the CDR3 end; the germline J gene provides the rest. TRBV12-2 is an annotated pseudogene. The CDR3 is made up of 17 amino acids.

The chain combines TRBV5-1 with TRBJ2-5, with TRBD1 matching 8 bases. There are 14 residues in the CDR3. V shed 2 bases, J shed 3 bases, and the junction held 3 bases outside the gene matches. The germline gives CDR1 SGHRS, CDR2 YFSETQ. CDR3 loop: CASSFTGGKETQYF. DNA for the CDR3: TGCGCCAGCAGCTTTACAGGGGGGAAAGAGACCCAGTACTTC.

The rearrangement links TRBV6-8 to TRBJ1-1; a possible D gene is TRBD1 (5 bases). CDR3 length: 13 amino acids. V was shortened by 7 bases and J by 7 bases, with 16 bases between the two germline ends. The germline gives CDR1 MNHGY, CDR2 SAAAGT. CDR3 residues: CASTFQGGSEAFF. The CDR3 region has the DNA TGTGCCAGCACTTTCCAGGGAGGAAGTGAAGCTTTCTTT.